This T cell receptor (beta chain) is from a study of blood T cell repertoires in COVID-19. CDR3 length equals 12 residues. V was pared by 7 bases and J by 5 bases, with 12 bases between. CDR1 is SGHTS, CDR2 YDEGEE, per germline. Here immunoSEQ multiplex PCR was the method, and the copy in TCRdb shows in-frame clones only, minus some. The sample yields approximately 270,000 clones, approximately 90% seen once. This clonotype was obtained from a woman under 40 with acute COVID-19. The chain carries TRBV5-8 and TRBJ1-1; tentative D call: TRBD1 (5 bases). The sequencing sample was made of PBMCs or T cells enriched from blood (not recorded which). As DNA, the CDR3 is TGTGCCAGCCTCGGGGGTGGGACTGAAGCTTTCTTT. Translation: CASLGGGTEAFF. The full variable domain, rest sourced from reference TRBV5-8 and TRBJ1-1, is EAGVTQSPTHLIKTRGQQATLRCSPISGHTSVYWYQQALGLGLQFLLWYDEGEERNRGNFPPRFSGRQFPNYSSELNVNALELEDSALYLCASLGGGTEAFFGQGTRLTVV.